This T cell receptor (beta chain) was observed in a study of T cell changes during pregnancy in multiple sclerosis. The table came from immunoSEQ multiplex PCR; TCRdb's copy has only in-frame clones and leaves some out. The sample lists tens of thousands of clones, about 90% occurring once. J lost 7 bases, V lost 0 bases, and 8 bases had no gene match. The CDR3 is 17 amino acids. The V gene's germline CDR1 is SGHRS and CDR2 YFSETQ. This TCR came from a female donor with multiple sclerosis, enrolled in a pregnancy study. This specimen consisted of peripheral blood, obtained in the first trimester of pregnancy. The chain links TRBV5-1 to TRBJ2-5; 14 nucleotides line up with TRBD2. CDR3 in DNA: TGCGCCAGCAGCTTGGCCTTGGGACTAGCGGGAGAAGGGACCCAGTACTTC. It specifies CASSLALGLAGEGTQYF.